These 31 T cell receptor beta chains originate from one sample sequenced in a study of identifying expanded T cells in peripheral blood. The table came from immunoSEQ multiplex PCR; TCRdb's copy has only in-frame clones and leaves some out. The sample consists of some 93,000 clones, roughly 90% of them appearing once. Sequenced material: blood. The source is a person aged 18 to 75 in good health.

This clone has a single count. The CDR3 DNA follows: TGCGCCAGCAGCTTTAACAGGGGGGTTGAAAAACTGTTTTTT. It yields the protein CASSFNRGVEKLFF. V is TRBV5-1 and J is TRBJ1-4, with 8 bases that match TRBD1. The V segment lost 2 bases and the J segment 7 bases; nucleotides outside the gene matches: 4. Germline V gene lookup returns CDR1 SGHRS and CDR2 YFSETQ. This CDR3 has 14 residues. The whole variable domain, filled in from reference TRBV5-1 and TRBJ1-4, reads KAGVTQTPRYLIKTRGQQVTLSCSPISGHRSVSWYQQTPGQGLQFLFEYFSETQRNKGNFPGRFSGRQFSNSRSEMNVSTLELGDSALYLCASSFNRGVEKLFFGSGTQLSVL.

The chain employs TRBV5-1 and TRBJ1-3; possibly TRBD1 for D (6 bases). The V end lost 3 bases, the J end lost 1 base, and 17 bases lay between the germline ends. The CDR3 totals 17 residues. Germline V gives CDR1 SGHRS, CDR2 YFSETQ. As DNA, the CDR3 is TGCGCCAGCAGCTCTTCGTCGGGGGCTCGATCTGGAAACACCATATATTTT. Encoded protein: CASSSSSGARSGNTIYF.

J is TRBJ2-7 and V is TRBV5-4, with TRBD2 as a possible D gene (6 bases). Trimming pared 4 bases from V and 0 bases from J, leaving 11 bases between. Germline assignment: CDR1 SGHNT and CDR2 YYREEE (reference sequence). This CDR3 contains 14 residues. Written as DNA, the CDR3 is TGTGCCAGCAGCCCGCAGACTAGCTCCTACGAGCAGTACTTC. Translated, it gives CASSPQTSSYEQYF.

This chain connects TRBV12-5 to TRBJ2-7, with 10 nucleotides matching TRBD2. Germline CDR1 is LGHNT and CDR2 is FRNRAP. With V trimmed by 0 bases and J by 6 bases, 14 bases remained unmatched. This CDR3 spans 18 amino acids. CDR3 nucleotide sequence: TGTGCTAGTGGTTTGGTACTCCCTGGGCTAGCGGGAGTTGTCGAGCAGTACTTC. Protein product: CASGLVLPGLAGVVEQYF.

This rearrangement joins TRBV7-6 to TRBJ1-1; D remains unclear. The CDR3 length is 13 residues. The germline CDR1 and CDR2 sequences are SGHVS and FNYEAQ. V shed 5 bases and J shed 7 bases, with 14 bases lying between them. Written as DNA, the CDR3 is TGTGCCAGCAGCGTTAGAGGGAGGGATGAAGCTTTCTTT. It specifies CASSVRGRDEAFF.

The CDR3 nucleotides are TGCGCCAGCAGCCCGATGTCAGGGTCTGGAAACACCATATATTTT. Translating it yields CASSPMSGSGNTIYF. The rearrangement joins TRBV5-1 to TRBJ1-3; tentatively, D is TRBD1 (5 bases). This CDR3 comprises 15 residues. V lost 4 bases and J lost 1, with 12 bases in between. Germline CDR1 reads SGHRS; CDR2 reads YFSETQ.

The V call is TRBV27, the J call TRBJ2-3, with TRBD2 as a possible D gene (6 bases). In germline, CDR1 is MNHEY, CDR2 SMNVEV (reference sequence). Trimming shortened V by 5 bases and J by 5 bases, and 20 bases separated the two germline ends. The CDR3 totals 16 residues. The CDR3 DNA is TGTGCCAGCAGTACGAGGTTGACGGGAGCGGGAGATACGCAGTATTTT. Its translation: CASSTRLTGAGDTQYF.

The V and J genes are TRBV5-1 and TRBJ2-7, with 11 positions matching TRBD2. CDR3 size: 14 residues. Germline V gene sequence: CDR1 SGHRS, CDR2 YFSETQ. V was clipped by 2 bases and J by 6 bases; unmatched bases: 4. The CDR3 DNA sequence: TGCGCCAGCAGCTTTACTAGCGGGGGATTCGAGCAGTACTTC. The encoded protein is CASSFTSGGFEQYF. Looking up the rest from reference TRBV5-1 and TRBJ2-7 gives the full variable domain: KAGVTQTPRYLIKTRGQQVTLSCSPISGHRSVSWYQQTPGQGLQFLFEYFSETQRNKGNFPGRFSGRQFSNSRSEMNVSTLELGDSALYLCASSFTSGGFEQYFGPGTRLTVT.

This sequence joins TRBV7-9 and TRBJ2-5; 8 bases fit TRBD1. This CDR3 contains 15 residues. Germline trimming cut 1 base from V and 4 bases from J; bases unmatched to any gene: 5. CDR1 SEHNR and CDR2 FQNEAQ come from the germline V gene (reference sequence). CDR3 DNA sequence: TGTGCCAGCAGCTTAGTTCCAGGGGGCGCAGAGACCCAGTACTTC. Its protein is CASSLVPGGAETQYF.

This clone has more than one count but fewer than ten. This chain uses TRBV9 with TRBJ1-2; D perhaps matches TRBD1 (6 bases). Per the germline V gene, CDR1 is SGDLS and CDR2 is YYNGEE. Trimming stripped 3 bases from V and 4 bases from J, with 13 bases between. CDR3 length: 14 amino acids. The CDR3 is CASSAPGHLYGYTF. In DNA, the CDR3 is TGTGCCAGCAGCGCCCCGGGACACCTCTATGGCTACACCTTC. Full variable domain (missing parts from reference TRBV9 and TRBJ1-2): DSGVTQTPKHLITATGQRVTLRCSPRSGDLSVYWYQQSLDQGLQFLIQYYNGEERAKGNILERFSAQQFPDLHSELNLSSLELGDSALYFCASSAPGHLYGYTFGSGTRLTVV.

This clone was picked up one time. A read error may account for a junction end that differs from germline. The chain combines TRBV19 with TRBJ1-5, with D unclear. Per the germline V gene, CDR1 is LNHDA and CDR2 is SQIVND (reference sequence). The CDR3 sequence is 12 residues long. Here the CDR3 reads CASSLDDQPQHF. The CDR3 coding sequence is TGTGCCAGTAGTTTAGACGATCAGCCCCAGCATTTT.

J is TRBJ1-1 and V is TRBV2, with 12 bases fitting TRBD1. The V gene's germline CDR1 is SNHLY and CDR2 FYNNEI. The trim removed 6 bases at V and 0 bases at J, leaving 14 bases unmatched. The CDR3 runs to 19 residues. The CDR3 region has the DNA TGTGCCAGCAGGACCCCCGGGACAGGGGGCCTCCACGTGAACACTGAAGCTTTCTTT. This codes for CASRTPGTGGLHVNTEAFF.

The chain has TRBV13 and TRBJ2-1, with D hard to call. The CDR3 extends over 14 amino acids. V was pared by 7 bases and J by 6 bases, with 16 bases between. Germline V gene sequence: CDR1 PRHDT, CDR2 FYEKMQ (reference sequence). CDR3 protein: CASKGQERINEQFF. The CDR3 region has the DNA TGTGCCAGCAAAGGGCAGGAGAGGATCAATGAGCAGTTCTTC.

This chain connects TRBV9 to TRBJ2-2; D is perhaps TRBD2 (5 bases). V was shortened by 0 bases and J by 7 bases, with 10 bases between the two germline ends. Germline V gene data show CDR1 as SGDLS and CDR2 as YYNGEE. The CDR3 has 14 residues. CDR3 residues: CASSVALEDGELFF. CDR3 DNA sequence: TGTGCCAGCAGCGTAGCACTAGAGGACGGGGAGCTGTTTTTT. The complete variable domain, with remaining parts taken from reference TRBV9 and TRBJ2-2, reads DSGVTQTPKHLITATGQRVTLRCSPRSGDLSVYWYQQSLDQGLQFLIQYYNGEERAKGNILERFSAQQFPDLHSELNLSSLELGDSALYFCASSVALEDGELFFGEGSRLTVL.

This chain joins TRBV2 and TRBJ2-2, with D perhaps being TRBD1 or TRBD2 (5 bases each). Germline V gene lookup returns CDR1 SNHLY and CDR2 FYNNEI. The CDR3 loop spans 14 amino acids. The V and J ends lost 6 bases and 0 bases respectively, with 8 bases between them. CDR3 residues: CASRGDANTGELFF. The CDR3 DNA is TGTGCCAGCAGGGGGGATGCGAACACCGGGGAGCTGTTTTTT.

The V and J genes are TRBV6-5 and TRBJ2-1, with D possibly being TRBD1 (6 bases). The V end was cut by 6 bases, the J end by 6 bases, with 15 bases between. Germline CDR1 reads MNHEY; CDR2 reads SVGAGI. The CDR3 spans 14 residues. The CDR3 region has the DNA TGTGCCAGCAGCCGCCGCCGGGACACCAATGAGCAGTTCTTC. Its translation: CASSRRRDTNEQFF.

The chain employs TRBV30 and TRBJ2-3; 8 bases fit TRBD2. CDR1 and CDR2 (germline): GTSNPN, SVGIG (reference sequence). The CDR3 sequence is 15 residues long. The V segment lost 2 bases and the J segment 5 bases; nucleotides outside the gene matches: 9. The CDR3 is CAWSWLRGVGDTQYF. In nucleotides, the CDR3 is TGTGCCTGGAGTTGGCTGCGGGGGGTTGGAGATACGCAGTATTTT.

V and J are TRBV5-1 and TRBJ2-5; the D gene is possibly TRBD2 (6 bases). V gave up 0 bases and J gave up 5 bases, with 14 bases separating them. The CDR3 is 15 amino acids. Germline loops: CDR1 SGHRS, CDR2 YFSETQ. CDR3 sequence (DNA): TGCGCCAGCAGCTTGGAGGCGCGGGGAAGGGAGACCCAGTACTTC. This sequence encodes CASSLEARGRETQYF.

The rearrangement links TRBV5-1 to TRBJ2-1; a weak D match, TRBD1 (5 bases). In germline, CDR1 is SGHRS, CDR2 YFSETQ. Trimming removed 7 bases at V and 3 bases at J, with 29 bases between. This CDR3 spans 19 amino acids. The CDR3 coding sequence is TGCGCCAGCGGGCAGCAGGGCGGCGATTCCTCCGGTTTCTACAATGAGCAGTTCTTC. It codes for CASGQQGGDSSGFYNEQFF.

The V and J genes are TRBV11-3 and TRBJ2-5, with 9 bases that match TRBD2. Looked up from germline, CDR1 is SGHNT and CDR2 is YENEEA. This CDR3 has 17 amino acids. J gave up 4 bases and V 1 base, and 10 bases lay outside the gene matches. Written as DNA, the CDR3 is TGTGCCAGCAGCTTAGCGGCTAGCGGGATCGGTCGAGAGACCCAGTACTTC. Translating it yields CASSLAASGIGRETQYF.

V and J are TRBV13 and TRBJ2-7; D is uncertain. The CDR3 loop spans 15 amino acids. V was clipped by 3 bases and J by 7 bases, with 19 bases between them. From germline, CDR1 is PRHDT and CDR2 FYEKMQ (reference sequence). The CDR3 sequence: CASSFPSEPRVEQYF. For the CDR3, the DNA is TGTGCCAGCAGCTTCCCAAGCGAGCCAAGGGTTGAGCAGTACTTC.

V usage is TRBV12-5 and J usage is TRBJ2-4; 12 nucleotides line up with TRBD1. The CDR3 covers 15 residues. The V and J ends lost 0 bases and 16 bases, in that order; junction bases with no gene match: 10. Per the germline V gene, CDR1 is LGHNT and CDR2 is FRNRAP. CDR3 nucleotide sequence: TGTGCTAGTGGTTTGGTTAGGCGGGGACAGGGGGCTCTCTACTTC. Translation: CASGLVRRGQGALYF.

The V and J genes are TRBV27 and TRBJ1-4, with D possibly TRBD1 on 5 matching bases. The length of the CDR3 is 14 residues. Germline loops: CDR1 MNHEY, CDR2 SMNVEV (reference sequence). With 1 base removed from V and 6 bases from J, the gap between germline ends came to 9 bases. The CDR3 DNA sequence: TGTGCCAGCAGTTTATTGGGGGTGGATGAAAAACTGTTTTTT. This sequence encodes CASSLLGVDEKLFF.

This chain links TRBV9 with TRBJ2-3; the D gene is possibly TRBD1 (6 bases). Germline V CDR1 and CDR2: SGDLS, YYNGEE. Trimming took off 0 bases at V and 2 bases at J, with 13 bases between the two ends. The CDR3 has 16 amino acids. The CDR3 DNA reads as TGTGCCAGCAGCGTAGGAACAGGGCTTGTCACAGATACGCAGTATTTT. Translation: CASSVGTGLVTDTQYF.

This chain uses TRBV27 with TRBJ1-1; the D is unclear. Germline-derived CDR1 and CDR2 are MNHEY and SMNVEV (reference sequence). Between the trimmed V and J ends, which lost 2 bases and 1 base, there was a span of 14 bases. This CDR3 comprises 16 residues. The chain's CDR3 is CASSLIPGVANTEAFF. For the CDR3, the DNA is TGTGCCAGCAGTTTAATCCCCGGGGTTGCGAACACTGAAGCTTTCTTT.

This chain uses TRBV7-8 with TRBJ1-1; D possibly corresponds to TRBD1 (5 bases). Trimming removed 2 bases at V and 6 bases at J, with 13 bases between. The germline CDR1 and CDR2 sequences are SGHVS and FQNEAQ. The CDR3 contains 14 residues. CDR3 in DNA: TGTGCCAGCAGCTTATTGGGCAGGGCAGCTGAAGCTTTCTTT. It codes for CASSLLGRAAEAFF.

This clone showed up just a few times. The V and J genes are TRBV5-1 and TRBJ1-2; D gene unclear. CDR3 length: 11 amino acids. Trimming took off 4 bases at V and 7 bases at J, with 8 bases between the two ends. From germline, CDR1 is SGHRS and CDR2 YFSETQ. The CDR3 loop is CASSAEGGYTF. CDR3 in DNA: TGCGCCAGCAGCGCCGAGGGTGGCTACACCTTC.

This rearrangement joins TRBV4-1 to TRBJ1-1, with unresolved D. The CDR3 has 13 residues. Germline CDR1 and CDR2: MGHRA and YSYEKL. Trimming shortened V by 1 base and J by 1 base, and 4 bases separated the two germline ends. The CDR3 DNA is TGCGCCAGCAGCCAAGGCCAGAACACTGAAGCTTTCTTT. Its translation: CASSQGQNTEAFF.

The gene calls are TRBV2 and TRBJ2-3; perhaps D is TRBD1 or TRBD2 (6 bases each). Germline lookup yields CDR1 SNHLY and CDR2 FYNNEI. The V end lost 4 bases, the J end lost 4 bases, and 15 bases lay between the germline ends. The CDR3 length is 15 residues. The CDR3 region has the DNA TGTGCCAGCAGTGCACAGGGAGGAGCGGCAGATACGCAGTATTTT. Its translation is CASSAQGGAADTQYF.

The gene calls are TRBV14 and TRBJ2-7; D is undetermined. Germline lookup yields CDR1 SGHDN and CDR2 FVKESK. The CDR3 has 13 residues. Trimming cost V 1 base and J 8 bases, with 12 bases left between them. Here the CDR3 reads CASSQVRKEKQYF. The CDR3 region has the DNA TGTGCCAGCAGCCAAGTGCGGAAGGAAAAGCAGTACTTC.

The J gene is TRBJ1-6, the V gene TRBV11-2; 11 bases align to TRBD1. The CDR3 contains 17 residues. The germline gives CDR1 SGHAT, CDR2 FQNNGV. With V trimmed by 1 base and J by 7 bases, 6 bases remained unmatched. The CDR3 loop is CASSLVGQGGRNSPLHF. DNA of the CDR3: TGTGCCAGCAGCTTAGTGGGACAGGGGGGGAGGAATTCACCCCTCCACTTT.